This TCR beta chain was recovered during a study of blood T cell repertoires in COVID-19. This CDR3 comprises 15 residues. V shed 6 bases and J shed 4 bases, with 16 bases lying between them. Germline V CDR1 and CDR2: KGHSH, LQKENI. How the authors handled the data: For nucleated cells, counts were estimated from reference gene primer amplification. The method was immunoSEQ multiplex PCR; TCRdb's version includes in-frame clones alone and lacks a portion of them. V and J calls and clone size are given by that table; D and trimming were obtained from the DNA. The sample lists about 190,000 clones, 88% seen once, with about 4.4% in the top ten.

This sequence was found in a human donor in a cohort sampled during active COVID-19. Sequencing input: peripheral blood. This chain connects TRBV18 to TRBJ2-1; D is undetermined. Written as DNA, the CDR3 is TGTGCCAGCTCCCCCCCCCACATCGTTTACAATGAGCAGTTCTTC. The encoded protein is CASSPPHIVYNEQFF.